The present TCR beta chain was sequenced within a study of neurological immune-mediated disorders. The CDR3 is made up of 17 amino acids. Germline V CDR1 and CDR2: LNHDA, SQIVND (reference sequence). With 5 bases clipped from V and 5 bases from J, the junction kept 17 bases outside the gene matches. The study built unsorted libraries from 2 million PBMCs kept at -80 C. TCRdb reanalysed the 5' RACE reads using MiXCR and keeps one entry per CDR3 protein. The profile shows around 25,000 distinct CDR3 sequences, less than 15% of them singletons. This TCR was recovered from a woman aged 55-69 years with HTLV-1-associated myelopathy (HAM/TSP). The sequencing input was PBMCs. The V and J genes are TRBV19 and TRBJ1-1; 7 bases align to TRBD1. This CDR3 is CASSPGRQGRGRTEAFF. Here the CDR3 DNA reads TGTGCCAGTAGTCCCGGGAGACAGGGTAGAGGACGGACTGAAGCTTTCTTT. Full variable domain (remainder filled in from reference TRBV19 and TRBJ1-1): DGGITQSPKYLFRKEGQNVTLSCEQNLNHDAMYWYRQDPGQGLRLIYYSQIVNDFQKGDIAEGYSVSREKKESFPLTVTSAQKNPTAFYLCASSPGRQGRGRTEAFFGQGTRLTVV.